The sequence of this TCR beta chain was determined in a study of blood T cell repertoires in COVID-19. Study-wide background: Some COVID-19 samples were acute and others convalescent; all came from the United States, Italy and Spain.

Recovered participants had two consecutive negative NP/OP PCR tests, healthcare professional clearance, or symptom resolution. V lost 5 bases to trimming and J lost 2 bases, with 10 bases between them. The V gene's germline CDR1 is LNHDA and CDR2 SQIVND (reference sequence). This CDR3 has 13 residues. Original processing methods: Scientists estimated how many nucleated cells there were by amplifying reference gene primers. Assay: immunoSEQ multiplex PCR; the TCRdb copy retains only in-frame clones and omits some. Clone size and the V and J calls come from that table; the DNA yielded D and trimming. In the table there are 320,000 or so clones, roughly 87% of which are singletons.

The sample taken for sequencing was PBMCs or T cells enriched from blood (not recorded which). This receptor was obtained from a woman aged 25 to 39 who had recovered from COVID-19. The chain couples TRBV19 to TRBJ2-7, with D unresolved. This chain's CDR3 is CASSRQATYEQYF. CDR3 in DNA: TGTGCCAGTAGTCGTCAGGCGACCTACGAGCAGTACTTC. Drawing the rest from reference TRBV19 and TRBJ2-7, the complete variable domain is DGGITQSPKYLFRKEGQNVTLSCEQNLNHDAMYWYRQDPGQGLRLIYYSQIVNDFQKGDIAEGYSVSREKKESFPLTVTSAQKNPTAFYLCASSRQATYEQYFGPGTRLTVT.